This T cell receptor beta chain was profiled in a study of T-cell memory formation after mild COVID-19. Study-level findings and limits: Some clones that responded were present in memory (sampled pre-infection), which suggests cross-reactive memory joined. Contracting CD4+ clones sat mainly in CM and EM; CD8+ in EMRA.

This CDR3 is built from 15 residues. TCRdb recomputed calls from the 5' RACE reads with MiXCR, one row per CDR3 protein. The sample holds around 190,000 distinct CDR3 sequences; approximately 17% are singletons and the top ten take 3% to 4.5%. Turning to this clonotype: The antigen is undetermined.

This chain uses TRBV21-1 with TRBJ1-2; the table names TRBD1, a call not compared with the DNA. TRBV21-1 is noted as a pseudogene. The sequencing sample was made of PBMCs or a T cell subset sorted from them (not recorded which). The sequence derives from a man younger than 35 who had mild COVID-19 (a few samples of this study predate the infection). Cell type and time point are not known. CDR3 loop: CASSKPYRGRRGYTF. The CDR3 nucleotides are TGTGCCAGCAGCAAACCATACAGGGGGCGACGGGGCTACACCTTC.